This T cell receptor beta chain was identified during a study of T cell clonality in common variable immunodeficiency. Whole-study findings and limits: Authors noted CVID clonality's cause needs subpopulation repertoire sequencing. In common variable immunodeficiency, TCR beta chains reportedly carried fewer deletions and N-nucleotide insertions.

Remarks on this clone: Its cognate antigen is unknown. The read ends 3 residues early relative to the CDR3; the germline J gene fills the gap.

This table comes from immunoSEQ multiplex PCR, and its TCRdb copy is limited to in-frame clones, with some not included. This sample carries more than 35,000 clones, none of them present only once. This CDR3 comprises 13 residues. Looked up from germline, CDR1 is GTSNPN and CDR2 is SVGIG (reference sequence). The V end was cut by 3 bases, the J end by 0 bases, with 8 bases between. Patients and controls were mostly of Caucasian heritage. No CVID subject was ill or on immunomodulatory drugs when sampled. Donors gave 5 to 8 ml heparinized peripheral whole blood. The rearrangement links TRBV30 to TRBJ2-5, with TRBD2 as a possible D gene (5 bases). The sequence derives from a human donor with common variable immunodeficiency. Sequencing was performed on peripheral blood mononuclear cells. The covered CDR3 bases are TGTGCCTGGAGAGGACTGTACCAAGAGACC. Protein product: CAWRGLYQET. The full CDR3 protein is CAWRGLYQETQYF.